This entry describes one TCR beta chain. The antigen remains unidentified. The assay was immunoSEQ multiplex PCR, and TCRdb's table has in-frame clones only and misses some. The top ten clones hold approximately 14% of a sample with tens of thousands of clones, around 74% of them seen once. The data are from a study of radiotherapy plus CTLA-4 blockade in lung cancer. In the study overall: Of the patients, 15% to 20% showed objective responses and about 29% attained disease control.

Points from the study as a whole: Interferon-beta and early blood T cell clone dynamics reportedly predicted response best. Blood TCR clones of tumor origin expanded after radiotherapy plus ipilimumab.

V was cut by 7 bases and J by 4 bases, with 13 bases left in between. This CDR3 is 13 amino acids long. Germline V lookup: CDR1 SNHLY, CDR2 FYNNEI. Sequenced material: peripheral blood, taken from a patient treated with radiotherapy plus ipilimumab. This sequence was found in a human donor with non-small cell lung cancer that progressed on radiotherapy plus ipilimumab. The chain links TRBV2 to TRBJ2-5; D might be TRBD1 (7 bases). CDR3 nucleotides: TGTGCCAGCACCAGGGGGGCTGGAGAGACCCAGTACTTC. It encodes CASTRGAGETQYF.